The 9 T cell receptor beta chains reported below all come from one sample, sequenced in a study of T cells in Graves' hyperthyroidism and ophthalmopathy. TCR beta CDR3 region amplification was performed from RNA transcripts. First-round RT-PCR with HTBI primers amplified the TCR CDR3 region. TCRdb reprocessed the multiplex PCR reads via MiXCR and lists one record per CDR3 protein. The repertoire has fewer than 650,000 distinct CDR3 sequences, 14% of them found once; the top ten carry under 7%. The sample was blood. Receptor source: a woman aged 30 to 39 with Graves' hyperthyroidism that later progressed to Graves' ophthalmopathy.

The rearrangement joins TRBV4-3 to TRBJ2-7, with D possibly being TRBD1 or TRBD2 (5 bases each). The ends were cut back, 3 bases at V and 7 bases at J, with 19 bases in the middle. The germline V gene has CDR1 LGHNA and CDR2 YSLEER. The length of the CDR3 is 15 residues. CDR3 sequence: CASSQASGALGEQYF. CDR3 bases: TGCGCCAGCAGCCAGGCTTCCGGGGCCTTAGGGGAGCAGTACTTC.

There are a few counts of this clonotype. The rearrangement uses TRBV6-2 or TRBV6-3 and TRBJ2-1; tentative D call: TRBD2 (5 bases). The CDR3 is 14 amino acids. Germline V gene data show CDR1 as MNHEY and CDR2 as SVGEGT. The germline V and J ends were trimmed by 5 bases and 0 bases, with 8 bases remaining between them. CDR3 coding DNA: TGTGCCAGCAGTCACCGGGACTCCTACAATGAGCAGTTCTTC. It specifies CASSHRDSYNEQFF.

This clonotype has ten or more counts. This chain joins TRBV11-2 and TRBJ1-1; 10 bases fit TRBD1. CDR1 and CDR2 from the germline V gene are SGHAT and FQNNGV. Germline trimming cut 2 bases from V and 3 bases from J; bases unmatched to any gene: 18. The length of the CDR3 is 20 residues. CDR3 protein: CASSLRSLDRGRGRYTEAFF. The CDR3 region has the DNA TGTGCCAGCAGCTTACGGTCCCTAGACAGGGGGCGCGGGAGATACACTGAAGCTTTCTTT.

This clonotype was picked up a small number of times. The chain recombines TRBV6-2 or TRBV6-3 with TRBJ2-1; 8 bases match TRBD1. Losses at the gene ends were 2 bases for V and 7 bases for J; bases not matched to a gene: 7. Germline CDR1 and CDR2: MNHEY and SVGEGT. The CDR3 extends over 15 amino acids. The CDR3 sequence is CASSYGQGLGNEQFF. The CDR3 region has the DNA TGTGCCAGCAGTTACGGACAGGGATTGGGGAATGAGCAGTTCTTC.

This clonotype was seen more than once but under ten times. V usage is TRBV29-1 and J usage is TRBJ2-7, with 7 positions matching TRBD2. J lost 4 bases, V lost 6 bases, and 9 bases had no gene match. Per germline, CDR1 SQVTM and CDR2 ANQGSEA. There are 13 residues in the CDR3. The CDR3: CSVYGGSGYEQYF. CDR3 bases: TGCAGCGTCTATGGCGGGAGCGGTTACGAGCAGTACTTC.

In this sample, this clonotype turned up a few times. The chain combines TRBV29-1 with TRBJ2-7; D might be TRBD1 (6 bases). Germline V lookup: CDR1 SQVTM, CDR2 ANQGSEA. The V end lost 6 bases, the J end lost 0 bases, and 12 bases lay between the germline ends. This CDR3 comprises 13 residues. The CDR3, as DNA: TGCAGCGTAACCGGGACACTCTCCTACGAGCAGTACTTC. It encodes CSVTGTLSYEQYF.

This clonotype was observed at least ten times. The genes are TRBV29-1 and TRBJ1-4; D not certain. V was cut by 6 bases and J by 2 bases, with 16 bases left in between. The V gene's germline CDR1 is SQVTM and CDR2 ANQGSEA. The CDR3 is made up of 15 amino acids. CDR3: CSVLYFMGTNEKLFF. As DNA, the CDR3 is TGCAGCGTCCTATACTTTATGGGGACTAATGAAAAACTGTTTTTT.

This clonotype was seen at least ten times. This rearrangement joins TRBV30 to TRBJ2-7, with D tentatively TRBD1 (5 bases). From germline, CDR1 is GTSNPN and CDR2 SVGIG (reference sequence). The V end lost 0 bases, the J end lost 0 bases, and 6 bases lay between the germline ends. This CDR3 contains 13 residues. DNA for the CDR3: TGTGCCTGGAGTGTAGGGGCCTCCTACGAGCAGTACTTC. Translating it yields CAWSVGASYEQYF.

This clonotype was seen repeatedly, ten times or more. The chain couples TRBV5-1 to TRBJ1-1, with D unresolved. V was pared by 2 bases and J by 6 bases, with 14 bases between. The germline V gene has CDR1 SGHRS and CDR2 YFSETQ. The CDR3 sequence is 14 residues long. The CDR3 sequence is CASSLPGPLAEAFF. The CDR3 DNA follows: TGCGCCAGCAGCTTACCTGGGCCCCTCGCTGAAGCTTTCTTT.